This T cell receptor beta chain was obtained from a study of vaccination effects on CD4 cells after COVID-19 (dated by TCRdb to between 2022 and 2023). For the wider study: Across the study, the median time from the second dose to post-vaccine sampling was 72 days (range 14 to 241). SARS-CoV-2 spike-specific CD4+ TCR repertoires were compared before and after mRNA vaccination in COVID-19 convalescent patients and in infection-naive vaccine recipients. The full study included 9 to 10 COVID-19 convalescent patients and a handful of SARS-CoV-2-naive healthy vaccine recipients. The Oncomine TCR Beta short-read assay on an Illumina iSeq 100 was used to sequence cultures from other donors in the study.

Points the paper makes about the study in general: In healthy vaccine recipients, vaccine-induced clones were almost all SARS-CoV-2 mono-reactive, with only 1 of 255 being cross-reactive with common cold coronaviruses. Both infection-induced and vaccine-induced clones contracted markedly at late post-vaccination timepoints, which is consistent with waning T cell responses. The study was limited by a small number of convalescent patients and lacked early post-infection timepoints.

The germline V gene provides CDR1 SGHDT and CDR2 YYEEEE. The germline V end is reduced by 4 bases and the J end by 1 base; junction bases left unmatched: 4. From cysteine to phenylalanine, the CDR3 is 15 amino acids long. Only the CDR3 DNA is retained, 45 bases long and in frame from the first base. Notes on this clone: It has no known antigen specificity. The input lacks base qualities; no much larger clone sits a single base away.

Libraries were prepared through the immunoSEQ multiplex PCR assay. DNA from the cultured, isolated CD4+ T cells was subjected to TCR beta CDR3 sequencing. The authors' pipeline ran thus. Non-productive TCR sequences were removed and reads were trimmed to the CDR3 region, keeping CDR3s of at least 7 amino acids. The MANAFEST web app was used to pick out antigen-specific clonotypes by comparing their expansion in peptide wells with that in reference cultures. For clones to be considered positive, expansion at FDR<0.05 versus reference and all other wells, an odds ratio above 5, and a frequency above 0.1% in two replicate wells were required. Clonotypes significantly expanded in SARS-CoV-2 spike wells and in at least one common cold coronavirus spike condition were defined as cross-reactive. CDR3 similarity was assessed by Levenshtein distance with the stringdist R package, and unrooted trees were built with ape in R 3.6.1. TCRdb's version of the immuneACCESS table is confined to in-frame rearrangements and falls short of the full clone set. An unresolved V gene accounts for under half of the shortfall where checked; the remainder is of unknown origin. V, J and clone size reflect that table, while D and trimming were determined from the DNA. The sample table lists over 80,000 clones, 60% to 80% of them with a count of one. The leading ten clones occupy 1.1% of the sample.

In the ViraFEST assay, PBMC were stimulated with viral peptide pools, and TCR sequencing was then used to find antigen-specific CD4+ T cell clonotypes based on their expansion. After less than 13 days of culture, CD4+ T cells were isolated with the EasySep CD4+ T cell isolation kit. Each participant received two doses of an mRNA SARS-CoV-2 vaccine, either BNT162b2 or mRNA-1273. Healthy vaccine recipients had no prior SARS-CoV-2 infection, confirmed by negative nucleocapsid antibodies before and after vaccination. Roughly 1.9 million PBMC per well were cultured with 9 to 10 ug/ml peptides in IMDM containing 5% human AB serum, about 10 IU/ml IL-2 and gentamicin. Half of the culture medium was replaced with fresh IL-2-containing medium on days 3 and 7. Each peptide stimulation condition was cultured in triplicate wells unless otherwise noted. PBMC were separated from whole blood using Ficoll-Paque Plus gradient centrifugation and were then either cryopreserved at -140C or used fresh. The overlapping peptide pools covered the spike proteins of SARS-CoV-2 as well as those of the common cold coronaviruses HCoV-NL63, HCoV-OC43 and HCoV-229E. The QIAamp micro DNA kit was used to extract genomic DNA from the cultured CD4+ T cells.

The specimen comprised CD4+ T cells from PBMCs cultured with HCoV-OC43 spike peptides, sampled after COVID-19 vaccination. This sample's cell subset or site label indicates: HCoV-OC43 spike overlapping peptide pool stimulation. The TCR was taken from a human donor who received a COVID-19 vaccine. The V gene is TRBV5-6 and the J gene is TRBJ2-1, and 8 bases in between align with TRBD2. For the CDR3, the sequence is CASSRAGESYNEQFF. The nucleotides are TGTGCCAGCAGCCGAGCGGGGGAGTCCTACAATGAGCAGTTCTTC.